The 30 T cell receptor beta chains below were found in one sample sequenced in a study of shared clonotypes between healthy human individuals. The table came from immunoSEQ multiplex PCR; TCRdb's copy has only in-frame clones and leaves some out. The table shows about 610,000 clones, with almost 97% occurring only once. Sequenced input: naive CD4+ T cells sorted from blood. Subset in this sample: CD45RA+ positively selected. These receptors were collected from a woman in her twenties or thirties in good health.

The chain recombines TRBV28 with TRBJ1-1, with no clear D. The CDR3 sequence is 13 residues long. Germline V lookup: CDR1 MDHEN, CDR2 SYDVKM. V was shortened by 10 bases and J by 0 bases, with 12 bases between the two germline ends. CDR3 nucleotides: TGTGCCATTAACGGACCCATGAACACTGAAGCTTTCTTT. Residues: CAINGPMNTEAFF.

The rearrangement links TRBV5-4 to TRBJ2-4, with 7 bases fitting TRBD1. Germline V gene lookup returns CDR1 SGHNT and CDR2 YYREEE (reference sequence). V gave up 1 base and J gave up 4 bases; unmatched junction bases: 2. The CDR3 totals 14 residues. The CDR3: CASSLSGQKNIQYF. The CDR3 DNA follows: TGTGCCAGCAGCTTGTCGGGACAGAAAAACATTCAGTACTTC.

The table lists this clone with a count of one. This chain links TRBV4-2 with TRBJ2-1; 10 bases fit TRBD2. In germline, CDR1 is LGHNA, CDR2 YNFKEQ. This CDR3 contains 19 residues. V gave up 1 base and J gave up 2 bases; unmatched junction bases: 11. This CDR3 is CASSQAPKASGRTYNEQFF. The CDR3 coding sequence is TGTGCCAGCAGCCAAGCGCCGAAAGCTAGCGGGAGAACCTACAATGAGCAGTTCTTC.

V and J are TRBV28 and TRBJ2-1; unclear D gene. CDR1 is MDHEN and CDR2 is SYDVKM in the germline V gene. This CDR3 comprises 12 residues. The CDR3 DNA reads TGTGGGGCCGGATTTCCCTACAATGAGCAGTTCTTC. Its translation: CGAGFPYNEQFF.

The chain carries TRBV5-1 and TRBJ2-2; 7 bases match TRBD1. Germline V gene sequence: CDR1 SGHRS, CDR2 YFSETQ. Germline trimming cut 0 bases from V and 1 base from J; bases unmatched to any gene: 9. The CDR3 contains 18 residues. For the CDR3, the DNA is TGCGCCAGCAGCTTGGGCCCCCTTGACAGGGTGAACACCGGGGAGCTGTTTTTT. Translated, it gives CASSLGPLDRVNTGELFF.

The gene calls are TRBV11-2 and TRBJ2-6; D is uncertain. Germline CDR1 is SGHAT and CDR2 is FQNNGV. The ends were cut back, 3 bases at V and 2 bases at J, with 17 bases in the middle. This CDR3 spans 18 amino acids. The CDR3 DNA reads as TGTGCCAGCAGCTTCGGGCCCTACGCCCCCACTGGGGCCAACGTCCTGACTTTC. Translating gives CASSFGPYAPTGANVLTF.

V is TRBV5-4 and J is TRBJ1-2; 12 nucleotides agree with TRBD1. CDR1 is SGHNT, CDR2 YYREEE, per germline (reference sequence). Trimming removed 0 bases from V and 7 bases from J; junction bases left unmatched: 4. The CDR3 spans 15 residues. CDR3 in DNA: TGTGCCAGCAGCTTGGAGGGACAGGGGGCGCGTGGCTACACCTTC. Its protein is CASSLEGQGARGYTF.

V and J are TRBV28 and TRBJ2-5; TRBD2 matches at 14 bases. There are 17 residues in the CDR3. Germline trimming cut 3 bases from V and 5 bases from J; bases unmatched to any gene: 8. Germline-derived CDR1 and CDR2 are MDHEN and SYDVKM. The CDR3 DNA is TGTGCCAGCAGTTTCGGGACTAGCGGGAGAAGCGGGGAGACCCAGTACTTC. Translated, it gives CASSFGTSGRSGETQYF. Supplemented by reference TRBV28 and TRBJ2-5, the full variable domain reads DVKVTQSSRYLVKRTGEKVFLECVQDMDHENMFWYRQDPGLGLRLIYFSYDVKMKEKGDIPEGYSVSREKKERFSLILESASTNQTSMYLCASSFGTSGRSGETQYFGPGTRLLVL.

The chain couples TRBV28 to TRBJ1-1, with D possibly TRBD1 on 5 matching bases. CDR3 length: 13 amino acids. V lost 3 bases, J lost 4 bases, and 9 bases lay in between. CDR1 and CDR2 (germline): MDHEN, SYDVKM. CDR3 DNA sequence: TGTGCCAGCAGTTTTATGGACACCACTGAAGCTTTCTTT. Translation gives CASSFMDTTEAFF.

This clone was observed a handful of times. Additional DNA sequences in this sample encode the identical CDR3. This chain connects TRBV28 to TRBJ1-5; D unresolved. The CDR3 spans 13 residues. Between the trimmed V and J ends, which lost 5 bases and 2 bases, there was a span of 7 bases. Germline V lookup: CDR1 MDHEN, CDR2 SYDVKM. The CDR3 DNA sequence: TGTGCCAGCAGTCGGCAGGGCAATCAGCCCCAGCATTTT. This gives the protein CASSRQGNQPQHF.

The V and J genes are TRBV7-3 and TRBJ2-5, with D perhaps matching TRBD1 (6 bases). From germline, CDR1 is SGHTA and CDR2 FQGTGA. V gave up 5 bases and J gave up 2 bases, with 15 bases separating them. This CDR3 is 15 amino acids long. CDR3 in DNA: TGTGCCAGCAGCACAGGGACACCGCCTCAAGAGACCCAGTACTTC. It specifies CASSTGTPPQETQYF.

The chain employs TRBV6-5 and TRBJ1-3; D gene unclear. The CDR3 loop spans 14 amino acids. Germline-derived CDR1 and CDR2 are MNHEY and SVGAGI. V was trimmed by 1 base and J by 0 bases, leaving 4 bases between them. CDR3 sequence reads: CASSYYHSGNTIYF. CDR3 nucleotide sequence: TGTGCCAGCAGTTACTACCACTCTGGAAACACCATATATTTT.

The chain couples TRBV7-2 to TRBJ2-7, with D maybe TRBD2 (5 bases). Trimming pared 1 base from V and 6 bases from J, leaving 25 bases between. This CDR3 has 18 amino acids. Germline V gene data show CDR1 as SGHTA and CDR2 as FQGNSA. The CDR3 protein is CASSLVGLGVGQPGEQYF. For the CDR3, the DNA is TGTGCCAGCAGCTTAGTAGGATTGGGAGTTGGGCAGCCTGGCGAGCAGTACTTC.

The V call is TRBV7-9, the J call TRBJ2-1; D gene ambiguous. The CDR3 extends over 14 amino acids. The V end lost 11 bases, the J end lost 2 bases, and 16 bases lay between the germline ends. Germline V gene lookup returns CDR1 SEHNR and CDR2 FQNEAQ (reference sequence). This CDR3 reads CALLVGLPYNEQFF. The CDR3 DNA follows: TGTGCCCTCTTGGTGGGATTACCCTACAATGAGCAGTTCTTC.

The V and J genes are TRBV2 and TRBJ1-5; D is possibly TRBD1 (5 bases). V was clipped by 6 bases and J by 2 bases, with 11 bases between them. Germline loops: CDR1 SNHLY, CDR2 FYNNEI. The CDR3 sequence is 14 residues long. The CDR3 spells CASRGGYGNQPQHF. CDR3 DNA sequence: TGTGCCAGCAGGGGGGGGTACGGCAATCAGCCCCAGCATTTT.

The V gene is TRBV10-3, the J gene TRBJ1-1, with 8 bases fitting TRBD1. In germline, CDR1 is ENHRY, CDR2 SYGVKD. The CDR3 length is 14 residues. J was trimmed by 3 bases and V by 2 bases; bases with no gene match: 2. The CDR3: CAISETDRDTEAFF. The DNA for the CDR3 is TGTGCCATCAGTGAGACGGACAGGGACACTGAAGCTTTCTTT.

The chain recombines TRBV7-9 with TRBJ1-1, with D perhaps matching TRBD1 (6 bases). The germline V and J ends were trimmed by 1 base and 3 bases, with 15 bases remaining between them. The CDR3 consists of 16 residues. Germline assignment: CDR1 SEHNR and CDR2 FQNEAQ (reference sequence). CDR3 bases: TGTGCCAGCAGCTTAGATCGGGGGGCGAGGGACACTGAAGCTTTCTTT. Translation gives CASSLDRGARDTEAFF.

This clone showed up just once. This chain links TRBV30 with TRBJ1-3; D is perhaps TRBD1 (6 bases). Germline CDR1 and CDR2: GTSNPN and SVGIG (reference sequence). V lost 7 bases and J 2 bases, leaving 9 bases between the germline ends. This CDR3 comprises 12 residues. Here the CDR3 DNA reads TGTGCCTCTAACAGGGCTGGAAACACCATATATTTT. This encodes CASNRAGNTIYF.

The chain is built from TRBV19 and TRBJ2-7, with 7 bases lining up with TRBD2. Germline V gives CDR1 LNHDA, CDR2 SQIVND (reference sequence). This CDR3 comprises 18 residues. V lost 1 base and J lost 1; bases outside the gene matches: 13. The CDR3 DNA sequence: TGTGCCAGTAGTATAGCGAAAGGGCTAGCGGCGCTATCCTACGAGCAGTACTTC. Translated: CASSIAKGLAALSYEQYF.

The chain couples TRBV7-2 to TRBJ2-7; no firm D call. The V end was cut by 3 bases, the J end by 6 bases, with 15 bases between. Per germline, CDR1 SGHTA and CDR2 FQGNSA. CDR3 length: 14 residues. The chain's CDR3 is CASSFGPPLGEQYF. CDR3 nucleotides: TGTGCCAGCAGCTTCGGCCCCCCCCTGGGCGAGCAGTACTTC. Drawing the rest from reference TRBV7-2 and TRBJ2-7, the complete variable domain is GAGVSQSPSNKVTEKGKDVELRCDPISGHTALYWYRQSLGQGLEFLIYFQGNSAPDKSGLPSDRFSAERTGGSVSTLTIQRTQQEDSAVYLCASSFGPPLGEQYFGPGTRLTVT.

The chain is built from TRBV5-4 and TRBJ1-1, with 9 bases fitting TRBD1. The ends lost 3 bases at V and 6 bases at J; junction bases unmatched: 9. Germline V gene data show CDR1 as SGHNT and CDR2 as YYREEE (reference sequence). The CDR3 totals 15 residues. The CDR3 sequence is CASSSTGQGTSEAFF. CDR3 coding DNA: TGTGCCAGCAGCTCCACGGGACAGGGTACCTCTGAAGCTTTCTTT. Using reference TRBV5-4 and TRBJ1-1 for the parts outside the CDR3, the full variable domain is ETGVTQSPTHLIKTRGQQVTLRCSSQSGHNTVSWYQQALGQGPQFIFQYYREEENGRGNFPPRFSGLQFPNYSSELNVNALELDDSALYLCASSSTGQGTSEAFFGQGTRLTVV.

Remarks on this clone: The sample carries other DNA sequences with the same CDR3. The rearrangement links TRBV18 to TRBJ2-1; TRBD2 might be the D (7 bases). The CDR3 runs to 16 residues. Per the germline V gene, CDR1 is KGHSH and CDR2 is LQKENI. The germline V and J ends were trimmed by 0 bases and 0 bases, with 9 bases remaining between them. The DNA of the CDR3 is TGTGCCAGCTCACCACCGGGGGGGCTCTCCTACAATGAGCAGTTCTTC. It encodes CASSPPGGLSYNEQFF.

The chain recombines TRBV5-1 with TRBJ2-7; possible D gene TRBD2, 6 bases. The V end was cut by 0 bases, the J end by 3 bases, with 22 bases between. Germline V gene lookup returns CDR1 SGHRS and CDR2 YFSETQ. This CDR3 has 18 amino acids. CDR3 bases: TGCGCCAGCAGCTTGGGGATAGCGGTGCTTTATGGAAACTACGAGCAGTACTTC. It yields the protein CASSLGIAVLYGNYEQYF.

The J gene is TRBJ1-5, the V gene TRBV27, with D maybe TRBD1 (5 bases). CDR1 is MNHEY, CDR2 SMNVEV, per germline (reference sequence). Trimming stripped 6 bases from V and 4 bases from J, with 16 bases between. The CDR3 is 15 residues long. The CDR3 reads CASSDRNRNNQPQHF. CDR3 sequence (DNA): TGTGCCAGCAGCGATCGGAACAGGAATAATCAGCCCCAGCATTTT.

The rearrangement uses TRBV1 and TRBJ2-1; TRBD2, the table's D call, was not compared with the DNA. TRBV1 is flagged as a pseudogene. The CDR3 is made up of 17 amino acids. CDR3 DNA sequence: TGCACCAGCAGCCAAGAGCGTGGGACTAATTTTTGGTGTGAGCAGTTCTTC. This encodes CTSSQERGTNFWCEQFF.

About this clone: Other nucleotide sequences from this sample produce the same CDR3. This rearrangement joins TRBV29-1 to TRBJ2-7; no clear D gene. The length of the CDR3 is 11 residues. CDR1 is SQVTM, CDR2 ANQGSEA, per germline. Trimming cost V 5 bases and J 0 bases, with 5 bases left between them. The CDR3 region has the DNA TGCAGCGTTCTCGGCTCCTACGAGCAGTACTTC. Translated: CSVLGSYEQYF.

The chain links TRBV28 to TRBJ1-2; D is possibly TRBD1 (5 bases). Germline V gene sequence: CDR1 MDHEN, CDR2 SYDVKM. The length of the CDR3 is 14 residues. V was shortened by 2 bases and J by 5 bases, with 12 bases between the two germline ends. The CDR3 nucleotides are TGTGCCAGCAGTTTACAGGGAACCTATTATGGCTACACCTTC. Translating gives CASSLQGTYYGYTF.

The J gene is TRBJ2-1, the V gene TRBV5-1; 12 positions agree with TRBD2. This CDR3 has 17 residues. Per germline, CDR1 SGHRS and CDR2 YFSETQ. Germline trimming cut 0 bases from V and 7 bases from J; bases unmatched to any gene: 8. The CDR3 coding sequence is TGCGCCAGCAGCTTGGAGAGGCTAGCGGGAGGGCGGAATGAGCAGTTCTTC. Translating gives CASSLERLAGGRNEQFF.

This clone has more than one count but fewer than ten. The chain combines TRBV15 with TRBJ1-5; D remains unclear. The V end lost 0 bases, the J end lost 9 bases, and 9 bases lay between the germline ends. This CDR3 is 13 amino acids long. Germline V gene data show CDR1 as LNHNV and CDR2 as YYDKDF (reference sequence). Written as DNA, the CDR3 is TGTGCCACCAGCAGAGAGAATTGGGCGCCCCAGCATTTT. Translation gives CATSRENWAPQHF.

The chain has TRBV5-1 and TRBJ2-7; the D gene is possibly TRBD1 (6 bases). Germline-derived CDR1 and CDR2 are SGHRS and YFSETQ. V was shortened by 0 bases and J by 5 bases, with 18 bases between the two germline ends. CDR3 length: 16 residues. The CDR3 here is CASSLVGTLSRHEQYF. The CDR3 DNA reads TGCGCCAGCAGCTTGGTAGGGACACTGTCACGCCACGAGCAGTACTTC. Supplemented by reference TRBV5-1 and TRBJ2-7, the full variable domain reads KAGVTQTPRYLIKTRGQQVTLSCSPISGHRSVSWYQQTPGQGLQFLFEYFSETQRNKGNFPGRFSGRQFSNSRSEMNVSTLELGDSALYLCASSLVGTLSRHEQYFGPGTRLTVT.